The 12 T cell receptor beta chains listed next were all sequenced from one sample in a study of blood T cell repertoires in COVID-19. Profiling relied on immunoSEQ multiplex PCR, and the TCRdb table lists in-frame clones only, not all of them. The data show about 90,000 clones, with roughly 86% seen just once and about a sixth held by the top ten. Sequenced input: peripheral blood. The receptors here all came from a human donor in a cohort sampled during active COVID-19.

The V and J genes are TRBV9 and TRBJ2-7; 8 bases match TRBD1. V shed 0 bases, J shed 4 bases, and the junction held 9 bases outside the gene matches. CDR1 is SGDLS and CDR2 is YYNGEE in the germline V gene. This CDR3 is 16 amino acids long. The CDR3 DNA reads TGTGCCAGCAGCGTAGGAGTACAGGGGGGACAATACGAGCAGTACTTC. Protein sequence: CASSVGVQGGQYEQYF.

V usage is TRBV28 and J usage is TRBJ1-6, with D possibly TRBD1 on 5 matching bases. The CDR3 runs 16 residues. V lost 7 bases and J lost 0, with 13 bases in between. The germline V gene has CDR1 MDHEN and CDR2 SYDVKM. CDR3 DNA: TGTGCCAGCAAGCCGACAGCTAGCTCCTATAATTCACCCCTCCACTTT. Protein: CASKPTASSYNSPLHF.

The chain links TRBV3-1 (or the pseudogene TRBV3-2) to TRBJ2-7; D not resolved. V dropped 4 bases and J dropped 1 base, with 2 bases sitting between them. CDR3 size: 11 residues. Germline values: CDR1 LGHDT, CDR2 YNNKEL (reference sequence). CDR3 protein: CASSLSYEQYF. The CDR3 region has the DNA TGTGCCAGCAGCCTATCCTACGAGCAGTACTTC.

The chain recombines TRBV3-1 (or the pseudogene TRBV3-2) with TRBJ2-3; TRBD2 matches 8 bases. The CDR3 spans 17 residues. Trimming at V came to 5 bases and at J to 8 bases, leaving 18 bases not matched to a gene. Germline lookup yields CDR1 LGHDT and CDR2 YNNKEL (reference sequence). The CDR3 DNA follows: TGTGCCAGCAGCTATACGACTAGCGCCCCGCGTCCGTTTACGCAGTATTTT. It is translated as CASSYTTSAPRPFTQYF.

This rearrangement joins TRBV18 to TRBJ2-2, with 7 bases lining up with TRBD1. The CDR3 sequence is 16 residues long. V dropped 2 bases and J dropped 1; count of bases not matched to a gene: 4. Per the germline V gene, CDR1 is KGHSH and CDR2 is LQKENI. CDR3 in amino acids: CASSPAGTVNTGELFF. The CDR3 DNA follows: TGTGCCAGCTCACCAGCAGGGACAGTGAACACCGGGGAGCTGTTTTTT.

The gene calls are TRBV30 and TRBJ1-4; no clear D. CDR1 and CDR2 (germline): GTSNPN, SVGIG (reference sequence). Trimming removed 0 bases at V and 3 bases at J, with 11 bases between. CDR3 size: 15 residues. The CDR3 is CAWSVWAPSNEKLFF. CDR3 nucleotides: TGTGCCTGGAGTGTATGGGCCCCATCTAATGAAAAACTGTTTTTT.

This clone was seen just once. This chain connects TRBV9 to TRBJ2-3; TRBD1 agrees at 7 bases. Germline CDR1 reads SGDLS; CDR2 reads YYNGEE. The J segment lost 1 base and the V segment lost 7 bases, leaving 6 bases of the junction unmatched. The CDR3 runs 14 residues. The DNA of the CDR3 is TGTGCCAGCGACAGGGACGACGGCACAGATACGCAGTATTTT. Its translation is CASDRDDGTDTQYF.

The chain combines TRBV5-1 with TRBJ2-3; the D gene is possibly TRBD2 (6 bases). CDR1 and CDR2 (germline): SGHRS, YFSETQ. V was shortened by 1 base and J by 3 bases, with 15 bases between the two germline ends. The CDR3 extends over 16 amino acids. CDR3 DNA sequence: TGCGCCAGCAGCTTGTTGTACGGGGGACGGACAGATACGCAGTATTTT. It is translated as CASSLLYGGRTDTQYF.

This chain links TRBV7-2 with TRBJ1-4; 7 bases align to TRBD1. Germline V lookup: CDR1 SGHTA, CDR2 FQGNSA. This CDR3 contains 14 residues. Germline trimming cut 5 bases from V and 8 bases from J; bases unmatched to any gene: 8. DNA for the CDR3: TGTGCCAGCAGCCCCGACAGGGCTGGGGAAAAACTGTTTTTT. Residues: CASSPDRAGEKLFF. Combining the CDR3 with reference TRBV7-2 and TRBJ1-4 gives the whole variable domain GAGVSQSPSNKVTEKGKDVELRCDPISGHTALYWYRQSLGQGLEFLIYFQGNSAPDKSGLPSDRFSAERTGGSVSTLTIQRTQQEDSAVYLCASSPDRAGEKLFFGSGTQLSVL.

The gene calls are TRBV4-3 and TRBJ2-7; D is possibly TRBD2 (5 bases). Germline CDR1 LGHNA, CDR2 YSLEER. Deletions cut 5 bases from V and 0 bases from J, with 14 bases between. This CDR3 is built from 15 residues. The CDR3 coding sequence is TGCGCCAGCAGCTACTCTCCGGGGAGCTCCTACGAGCAGTACTTC. Its protein is CASSYSPGSSYEQYF.

This chain joins TRBV7-2 and TRBJ1-1, with D unresolved. CDR3 length equals 13 residues. Germline lookup yields CDR1 SGHTA and CDR2 FQGNSA. Trimming left V 5 bases short and J 3 bases short, with 10 bases between. CDR3 sequence (DNA): TGTGCCAGCAGCCCCTTTAGCTACACTGAAGCTTTCTTT. As protein: CASSPFSYTEAFF.

The rearrangement joins TRBV2 to TRBJ1-6; tentative D call: TRBD1 (6 bases). The ends were cut back, 8 bases at V and 7 bases at J, with 18 bases in the middle. The CDR3 extends over 15 amino acids. The germline gives CDR1 SNHLY, CDR2 FYNNEI. The CDR3, as DNA: TGTGCCAGCCACACCGGAGGGGGGGTCAATTCACCCCTCCACTTT. Protein: CASHTGGGVNSPLHF.